A single sample is the source of the 10 T cell receptor beta chains below, sequenced in a study of early T cells in non-severe SARS-CoV-2 infection. Each CDR3 protein gets one entry after TCRdb re-called the 5' RACE reads with MiXCR. The repertoire includes some 73,000 distinct CDR3 sequences, approximately 12% of them detected once, and roughly 3.6% sits in the top ten. Sequencing was performed on whole blood. These receptors were collected from an adult who was a healthcare worker with PCR-confirmed SARS-CoV-2 infection or an uninfected control (not recorded which).

This clonotype showed up many times. The chain has TRBV7-2 and TRBJ1-2, with D uncertain. Germline-derived CDR1 and CDR2 are SGHTA and FQGNSA. V was clipped by 4 bases and J by 1 base, with 10 bases between them. This CDR3 contains 14 residues. The CDR3 DNA follows: TGTGCCAGCAGCTATAGTGGGCTTAACTATGGCTACACCTTC. Translating gives CASSYSGLNYGYTF.

This clonotype occurred many times. The genes are TRBV20-1 and TRBJ2-7; TRBD1 agrees at 8 bases. This CDR3 comprises 12 residues. Germline values: CDR1 DFQATT, CDR2 SNEGSKA (reference sequence). V lost 6 bases to trimming and J lost 3 bases; unmatched junction nucleotides: 4. CDR3 protein: CSANGQGYEQYF. CDR3 sequence (DNA): TGCAGTGCAAATGGACAGGGCTACGAGCAGTACTTC.

The chain couples TRBV7-3 to TRBJ2-3; 7 bases fit TRBD2. Trimming removed 1 base from V and 3 bases from J; junction bases left unmatched: 1. CDR3 length: 14 residues. Germline CDR1 and CDR2: SGHTA and FQGTGA. The CDR3 protein is CASSLRLATDTQYF. CDR3 DNA: TGTGCCAGCAGCTTAAGACTAGCTACAGATACGCAGTATTTT.

V usage is TRBV7-6 and J usage is TRBJ2-2; D might be TRBD1 or TRBD2, each matching 6 bases. The CDR3 has 15 residues. Trimming took off 5 bases at V and 4 bases at J, with 14 bases between the two ends. Germline CDR1 is SGHVS and CDR2 is FNYEAQ. CDR3 bases: TGTGCCAGCAGCCTCGTAGGAGGGGGCACCGGGGAGCTGTTTTTT. Translating gives CASSLVGGGTGELFF.

Many counts were recorded for this clonotype. V usage is TRBV20-1 and J usage is TRBJ2-5; possibly TRBD2 for D (6 bases). CDR3 size: 18 residues. The germline V and J ends were trimmed by 0 bases and 5 bases, with 25 bases remaining between them. Germline V lookup: CDR1 DFQATT, CDR2 SNEGSKA (reference sequence). The CDR3 reads CSARDLTQNGRGRETQYF. The CDR3 DNA reads as TGCAGTGCTAGAGATCTAACCCAAAACGGGAGAGGGCGGGAGACCCAGTACTTC.

This chain joins TRBV29-1 and TRBJ1-2; a possible D gene is TRBD1 (6 bases). Per the germline V gene, CDR1 is SQVTM and CDR2 is ANQGSEA. V lost 3 bases and J lost 1, with 9 bases in between. The CDR3 runs to 13 residues. The DNA of the CDR3 is TGCAGCGTTGAGTCACAGGGTAACTATGGCTACACCTTC. This encodes CSVESQGNYGYTF.

This clonotype has only a few counts. This chain joins TRBV28 and TRBJ1-2; 9 positions match TRBD1. The germline V gene encodes CDR1 MDHEN and CDR2 SYDVKM. The trim removed 4 bases at V and 8 bases at J, leaving 11 bases unmatched. The CDR3 is 15 residues long. As DNA, the CDR3 is TGTGCCAGCAGTTCCTCGGGACAGGGTGTCGGAGGCTACACCTTC. Translation gives CASSSSGQGVGGYTF.

The V and J genes are TRBV18 and TRBJ1-2; D is unclear. Germline V lookup: CDR1 KGHSH, CDR2 LQKENI. The germline V and J ends were trimmed by 2 bases and 7 bases, with 11 bases remaining between them. The CDR3 length is 13 residues. The CDR3 DNA is TGTGCCAGCTCACCATTGGACTCGTCTGGCTACACCTTC. Translating gives CASSPLDSSGYTF.

The chain couples TRBV5-1 to TRBJ2-6; D might be TRBD1 (6 bases). Germline-derived CDR1 and CDR2 are SGHRS and YFSETQ. The CDR3 sequence is 17 residues long. The V end was cut by 1 base, the J end by 0 bases, with 11 bases between. The CDR3 DNA reads TGCGCCAGCAGCTTGACAGGGTGGAGCTCTGGGGCCAACGTCCTGACTTTC. Encoded protein: CASSLTGWSSGANVLTF.

Details on this clonotype: A single base separates this from a much larger clone, so it may be a read error. The CDR3 sequence is CASSPRTEETQYF. DNA for the CDR3: TGTGCCAGCAGCCCTCGGACAGAAGAGACCCAGTACTTC. J is TRBJ2-5 and V is TRBV9; a possible D gene is TRBD1 (6 bases). Germline-derived CDR1 and CDR2 are SGDLS and YYNGEE. Trimming stripped 4 bases from V and 3 bases from J, with 10 bases between. The CDR3 is 13 amino acids.